One sample yielded the 4 T cell receptor beta chains listed below, sequenced in a study of molecular identifiers for immune sequencing clone quantification. A single record per CDR3 protein comes from TCRdb applying MiXCR to the PCR reads. The sample includes 88,000 or so distinct CDR3 sequences, roughly 23% of them seen just once. The sequenced sample was naive CD8+ T cells from blood, with Jurkat cell RNA spiked in. The subset denotes: FACS-sorted CD8+CD4-CCR7+CD45RA+ naive T cells. These receptors were collected from a human donor in good health. Some libraries in this study had Jurkat cell RNA spiked in.

J is TRBJ2-7 and V is TRBV29-1; the D call may be TRBD1 or TRBD2 (5 bases each). Trimming stripped 1 base from V and 3 bases from J, with 10 bases between. The CDR3 runs 13 residues. Germline V gene data show CDR1 as SQVTM and CDR2 as ANQGSEA. The chain's CDR3 is CSVEVGESYEQYF. The CDR3 coding sequence is TGCAGCGTTGAAGTGGGGGAGAGCTACGAGCAGTACTTC.

This clonotype was seen a few times. The rearrangement joins TRBV11-2 to TRBJ2-7; 7 nucleotides align to TRBD1. Germline V gene sequence: CDR1 SGHAT, CDR2 FQNNGV. V lost 3 bases to trimming and J lost 2 bases; unmatched junction nucleotides: 10. The CDR3 is made up of 16 amino acids. As DNA, the CDR3 is TGTGCCAGCAGCTTCACCCCCTTTGGACAGGCCTACGAGCAGTACTTC. Translation: CASSFTPFGQAYEQYF.

In the case of this clonotype: This may come from a read error, since a much larger clone is one base off. The chain uses TRBV6-6 and TRBJ2-7; a weak D match, TRBD2 (6 bases). This CDR3 comprises 13 residues. The germline V gene encodes CDR1 MNHNY and CDR2 SVGAGI (reference sequence). CDR3 DNA sequence: TGTGCCAGCAGTTACGCGGGGACCTACGAGCAGTGCTTC. This gives the protein CASSYAGTYEQCF.

On this clonotype itself: A much bigger clone sits one base away, suggesting this may be a read error. V is TRBV7-9 and J is TRBJ1-1; D is perhaps TRBD1 (5 bases). The germline V gene encodes CDR1 SEHNR and CDR2 FQNEAQ (reference sequence). This CDR3 spans 13 amino acids. DNA of the CDR3: TGTGCCAGCAGCCCCCCGGGACTCACTGAAGATTTCTTT. This encodes CASSPPGLTEDFF.